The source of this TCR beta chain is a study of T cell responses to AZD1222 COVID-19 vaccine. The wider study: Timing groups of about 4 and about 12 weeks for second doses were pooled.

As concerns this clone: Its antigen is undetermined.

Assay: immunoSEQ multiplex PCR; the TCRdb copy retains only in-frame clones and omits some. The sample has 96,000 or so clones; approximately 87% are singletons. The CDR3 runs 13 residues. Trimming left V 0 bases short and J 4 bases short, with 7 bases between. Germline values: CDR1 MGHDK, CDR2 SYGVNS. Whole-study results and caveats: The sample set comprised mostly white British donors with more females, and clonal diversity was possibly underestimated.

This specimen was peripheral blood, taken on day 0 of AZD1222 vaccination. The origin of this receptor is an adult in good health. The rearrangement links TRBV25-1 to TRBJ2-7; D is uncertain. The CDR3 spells CASSEYTGYEQYF. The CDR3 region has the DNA TGTGCCAGCAGTGAATATACGGGTTACGAGCAGTACTTC.